This TCR beta chain derives from a study of blood T cell repertoires in COVID-19. Across the whole study: Acute and convalescent COVID-19 samples came from the United States, Italy and Spain. In each case, the material was cDNA or gDNA derived from T cells, B-cell-depleted T cells, or PBMCs.

As handled by the study authors: For nucleated cells, counts were estimated from reference gene primer amplification. Only in-frame clones appear in the TCRdb table, and some are missing; sequencing was by immunoSEQ multiplex PCR. For V, J and clone size, that table is used; D and trimming come from the DNA. The sample contains about 44,000 clones, roughly 73% of which appear only once. Trimming pared 2 bases from V and 9 bases from J, leaving 11 bases between. This CDR3 has 12 residues. CDR1 is GTSNPN, CDR2 SVGIG, per germline (reference sequence). The sample taken for sequencing was peripheral blood. The V call is TRBV30, the J call TRBJ2-1; D remains ambiguous. The clonotype originates from a man at least 80 years old with acute or convalescent COVID-19. The CDR3 nucleotides read TGTGCCTGGAGTTCTTTAGCCGGTGAGCAGTTCTTC. Protein: CAWSSLAGEQFF.